These 12 T cell receptor beta chains originate from one sample sequenced in a study of blood T cell repertoires in COVID-19. Sequenced by immunoSEQ multiplex PCR; TCRdb stores in-frame clones only, minus some. The sample has about 24,000 clones, approximately 86% seen once. Sequencing was performed on peripheral blood. Source of these receptors: a man aged 50 or older with active COVID-19.

This sequence joins TRBV7-2 and TRBJ1-1; the match to TRBD1 covers 7 bases. The V gene end was trimmed by 1 base and the J gene end by 8 bases; junction bases not matched to a gene: 10. The length of the CDR3 is 15 residues. CDR1 is SGHTA and CDR2 is FQGNSA in the germline V gene. In DNA, the CDR3 is TGTGCCAGCAGCTTAGATGGAAGGGGGCTGTTCGAAGCTTTCTTT. This codes for CASSLDGRGLFEAFF.

The chain joins TRBV5-4 to TRBJ2-1; 13 bases align to TRBD2. In germline, CDR1 is SGHNT, CDR2 YYREEE (reference sequence). V dropped 3 bases and J dropped 3; count of bases not matched to a gene: 3. This CDR3 has 16 residues. The CDR3 region has the DNA TGTGCCAGCAGCTCAAGGACTAGCGGGGGCTACAATGAGCAGTTCTTC. It is translated as CASSSRTSGGYNEQFF.

The CDR3 loop is CASSLETSYNEQFF. CDR3 in DNA: TGTGCCAGCAGCTTAGAGACTAGTTACAATGAGCAGTTCTTC. This chain joins TRBV7-3 and TRBJ2-1, with D possibly matching TRBD2 (6 bases). Germline-derived CDR1 and CDR2 are SGHTA and FQGTGA. The CDR3 contains 14 residues. Trimming removed 2 bases at V and 4 bases at J, with 9 bases between.

J is TRBJ2-3 and V is TRBV5-1; D possibly corresponds to TRBD1 (5 bases). The CDR3 is 16 residues long. Germline CDR1 and CDR2: SGHRS and YFSETQ. Trimming stripped 0 bases from V and 1 base from J, with 12 bases between. CDR3 nucleotide sequence: TGCGCCAGCAGCTTGGACCCCCCCAGGGGCACAGATACGCAGTATTTT. This encodes CASSLDPPRGTDTQYF.

This chain connects TRBV19 to TRBJ1-4; perhaps TRBD1 as D (6 bases). The CDR3 consists of 15 residues. V lost 5 bases and J lost 8, with 18 bases in between. Germline V gives CDR1 LNHDA, CDR2 SQIVND (reference sequence). The CDR3 DNA is TGTGCCAGTAGTTCCTACAGGGCTTCGCACGAAAAACTGTTTTTT. This sequence encodes CASSSYRASHEKLFF.

The chain has TRBV27 and TRBJ2-7; tentatively, D is TRBD2 (7 bases). Trimming removed 3 bases from V and 4 bases from J, with 13 bases in between. The CDR3 runs 14 residues. From germline, CDR1 is MNHEY and CDR2 SMNVEV (reference sequence). The CDR3 spells CASSFGRGAYEQYF. The CDR3 DNA sequence: TGTGCCAGCAGTTTTGGCCGGGGGGCGTACGAGCAGTACTTC.

This clone was recorded once. This chain links TRBV10-3 with TRBJ1-4; tentatively, D is TRBD1 (5 bases). The germline V gene encodes CDR1 ENHRY and CDR2 SYGVKD. The V gene lost 10 bases and the J gene lost 8 bases, with 17 bases spanning the gap. The CDR3 has 13 residues. The CDR3 nucleotides read TGTGCCACCCTAGGGACTACTGGAGAAAAACTGTTTTTT. Translated: CATLGTTGEKLFF.

This chain uses TRBV4-1 with TRBJ1-1; 7 bases line up with TRBD1. Germline CDR1 MGHRA, CDR2 YSYEKL. The V gene end was trimmed by 0 bases and the J gene end by 5 bases; junction bases not matched to a gene: 9. The CDR3 is 16 amino acids. This CDR3 reads CASSQELTGSGTEAFF. The CDR3 DNA follows: TGCGCCAGCAGCCAAGAACTGACAGGGTCCGGAACTGAAGCTTTCTTT.

The chain couples TRBV24-1 to TRBJ2-7; 9 bases are shared with TRBD1. Per the germline V gene, CDR1 is KGHDR and CDR2 is SFDVKD. The CDR3 runs to 14 residues. The junction had 6 bases not matched to a gene; V was cut back by 4 bases and J by 6 bases. The CDR3 sequence: CATSEGDRGAEQYF. The DNA for the CDR3 is TGTGCCACCAGTGAAGGCGACAGGGGGGCCGAGCAGTACTTC.

This clone was seen a few times. The chain uses TRBV6-5 and TRBJ2-1; maybe TRBD1 (6 bases). V shed 4 bases and J shed 7 bases, with 17 bases lying between them. CDR1 is MNHEY and CDR2 is SVGAGI in the germline V gene. The CDR3 covers 15 residues. CDR3 bases: TGTGCCAGCAGTTCCATCGCCCAGGGGCGGAATGAGCAGTTCTTC. Translation gives CASSSIAQGRNEQFF.

The chain joins TRBV6-5 to TRBJ1-5, with D perhaps matching TRBD1 (5 bases). V was trimmed by 5 bases and J by 3 bases, leaving 11 bases between them. The germline CDR1 and CDR2 sequences are MNHEY and SVGAGI. The CDR3 spans 14 residues. The CDR3: CASSLDSFNQPQHF. CDR3 nucleotide sequence: TGTGCCAGCAGTCTCGACAGCTTCAATCAGCCCCAGCATTTT.

This clone was seen once. The chain employs TRBV18 and TRBJ1-1; TRBD1 might be the D (6 bases). V gave up 2 bases and J gave up 4 bases, with 17 bases separating them. The CDR3 contains 16 residues. Germline-derived CDR1 and CDR2 are KGHSH and LQKENI. CDR3: CASSPELIGGGTEAFF. CDR3 DNA sequence: TGTGCCAGCTCACCAGAGCTTATAGGGGGGGGCACTGAAGCTTTCTTT.